This T cell receptor (beta chain) came from a study of CD8+ T cells in alopecia areata (dated by TCRdb to 2016 to 2018). About the full investigation: Treated patients were enrolled in an open-label pilot trial of oral tofacitinib, 5 to 10 mg twice daily, for moderate-to-severe alopecia areata. Patients received tofacitinib for 6 to 18 months and were then followed off drug for 6 months to check for delayed response and recurrence. Disease severity in treated patients was measured with the SALT score, which quantifies the percentage of affected scalp surface area. In both human patients and the C3H/HeJ mouse model, the study applied high-throughput TCRbeta sequencing to look at T cell clonal expansion in alopecia areata. Human TCRbeta sequencing covered scalp tissue and sorted CD4+ and CD8+ peripheral blood T cells from patchy and totalis/universalis alopecia areata patients and healthy controls. Biopsies were taken from tofacitinib-treated patients at baseline and at 4 and 24 weeks of treatment, and a later scalp biopsy was taken in several of the tofacitinib-treated patients. Scalp clonality was compared among normal scalp (n=4), patchy alopecia areata scalp (n=8), and alopecia totalis/universalis scalp (n=8). RNA was extracted with the PAXgene miRNA kit for fixed scalp, the miRNeasy kit for PBMCs, and the RNeasy kit for mouse skin. TCRbeta CDR3 regions were amplified by immunoSEQ multiplex PCR with 35 Vbeta forward and 13 Jbeta reverse primers. Findings and caveats that apply to the study as a whole: Tofacitinib significantly lowered scalp clonality and the number of expanded CD8+ clones among the top 100 scalp clones. Unlike mouse skin, where gammadelta T cells dominate, normal human skin contains resident alphabeta T cells that get sequenced too, which complicates analysis of the scalp TCR repertoire. During tofacitinib treatment, many expanded lesional clones stuck around in both scalp and blood, and this persistence may partly explain why relapse happens after treatment is stopped. Shared TCR sequences between patients were less evident than in mice, which may be partly attributable to HLA diversity in the patient population. Higher clonality and more expanded CD8+ clones were observed in lesional scalp than in normal scalp, particularly in alopecia totalis/universalis, a finding suggestive of antigenic drive. Because the treated cohort was small and had just a single nonresponder, larger studies are needed to establish links between baseline CD8+ expansion and response.

The CDR1 and CDR2 encoded by the germline V gene (reference sequence) are LNHNV and YYDKDF. Trimming leaves V shorter by 0 bases and J shorter by 11 bases, with the junction holding 9 bases beyond the gene matches. Reading from cysteine to phenylalanine, the CDR3 counts 14 amino acids. The CDR3 DNA has 42 bases and is translated from base 1. Note on this clone: This receptor's antigen is unknown. Base qualities are not recorded, but no much larger clone differs from it by a single base.

The time point label here, explained by the study, means: roughly 26 weeks on oral tofacitinib. The intended sense of this specimen's treatment or condition label: oral pan-JAK inhibitor, 5-10 mg twice daily. Lesional scalp punch biopsies and peripheral blood were collected from alopecia areata patients. After PBMCs were isolated by density centrifugation and stained for CD3, CD4 and CD8, a FACSAria was used to sort CD4+ and CD8+ T cells. Library method: the immunoSEQ multiplex PCR assay. To provide template for TCR sequencing, every sample had RNA extracted and reverse transcribed into cDNA. SuperScript III was used for first-strand cDNA synthesis, primed with a 2:1 mix of oligo-dT and random hexamers. Amplification bias was assessed with a synthetic immune receptor repertoire, and residual bias was removed computationally. Turning to the authors' computational methods: Raw reads were preprocessed to remove errors, and CDR3 was defined according to IMGT conventions as the region from the conserved cysteine to phenylalanine. Clonality was calculated as 1 minus Shannon entropy normalized by log2 of the number of productive unique TCRs. Whether each scalp clone was CD4 or CD8 was inferred by checking scalp TCRbeta sequences against the CD4 and CD8 repertoires from sorted blood. TCRdb mirrors the immuneACCESS table, restricted to in-frame sequences. Some clones are absent from its copies; in checked studies, under half trace to an unresolved V gene, and the reason for the others is unknown. The DNA was the basis for D and trimming; V, J and clone size are from that table. The sample table lists 180,000 or so clones, around half of them with a count of one. Roughly a tenth of the sample comes from the top ten.

The V gene is TRBV15 and the J gene is TRBJ1-1; TRBD1 aligns with 7 central bases. The sequenced sample was CD8+ T cells sorted from blood, obtained at week 24, from a patient treated with tofacitinib. The sequence was collected from a human donor with alopecia areata. The nucleotides are TGTGCCACCAGCAGAGATCAGGGGGACAGACCCGCTTTCTTT. It translates to CATSRDQGDRPAFF.